This TCR beta chain was observed in a study of cytomegalovirus exposure and HLA in healthy donors. Notes on the study in general: Reports indicated that the classifier achieved high specificity and sensitivity in diagnosing cytomegalovirus status.

Only in-frame clones appear in the TCRdb table, and some are missing; sequencing was by immunoSEQ multiplex PCR. This table has 150,000 to 200,000 clones, around nine tenths appearing once. The CDR3 covers 13 residues. The germline gives CDR1 LNHDA, CDR2 SQIVND (reference sequence). V lost 3 bases, J lost 0 bases, and 5 bases lay in between. This clone was observed a single time. The target antigen is unknown. Other nucleotide sequences in the sample specify the same CDR3. This receptor was taken from a woman aged 30 to 39 in good health and CMV-seronegative. The chain employs TRBV19 and TRBJ1-1; D is undetermined. The specimen was PBMCs. CDR3 in DNA: TGTGCCAGTAGTATTAGTGTGAACACTGAAGCTTTCTTT. Translating it yields CASSISVNTEAFF.